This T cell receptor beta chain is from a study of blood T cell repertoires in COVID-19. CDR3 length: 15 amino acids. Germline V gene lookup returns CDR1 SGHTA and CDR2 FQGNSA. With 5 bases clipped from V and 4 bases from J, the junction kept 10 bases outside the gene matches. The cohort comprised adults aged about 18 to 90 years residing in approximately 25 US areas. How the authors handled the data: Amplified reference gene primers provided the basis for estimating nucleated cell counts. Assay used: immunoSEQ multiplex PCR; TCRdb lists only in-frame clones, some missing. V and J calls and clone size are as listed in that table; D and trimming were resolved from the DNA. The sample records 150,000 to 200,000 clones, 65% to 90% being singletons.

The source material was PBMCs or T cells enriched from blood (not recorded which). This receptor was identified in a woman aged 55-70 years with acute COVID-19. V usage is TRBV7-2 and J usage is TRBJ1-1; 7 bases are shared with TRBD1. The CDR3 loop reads CASSPRGSGGTEAFF. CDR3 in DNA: TGTGCCAGCAGCCCTCGAGGGTCAGGGGGCACTGAAGCTTTCTTT.